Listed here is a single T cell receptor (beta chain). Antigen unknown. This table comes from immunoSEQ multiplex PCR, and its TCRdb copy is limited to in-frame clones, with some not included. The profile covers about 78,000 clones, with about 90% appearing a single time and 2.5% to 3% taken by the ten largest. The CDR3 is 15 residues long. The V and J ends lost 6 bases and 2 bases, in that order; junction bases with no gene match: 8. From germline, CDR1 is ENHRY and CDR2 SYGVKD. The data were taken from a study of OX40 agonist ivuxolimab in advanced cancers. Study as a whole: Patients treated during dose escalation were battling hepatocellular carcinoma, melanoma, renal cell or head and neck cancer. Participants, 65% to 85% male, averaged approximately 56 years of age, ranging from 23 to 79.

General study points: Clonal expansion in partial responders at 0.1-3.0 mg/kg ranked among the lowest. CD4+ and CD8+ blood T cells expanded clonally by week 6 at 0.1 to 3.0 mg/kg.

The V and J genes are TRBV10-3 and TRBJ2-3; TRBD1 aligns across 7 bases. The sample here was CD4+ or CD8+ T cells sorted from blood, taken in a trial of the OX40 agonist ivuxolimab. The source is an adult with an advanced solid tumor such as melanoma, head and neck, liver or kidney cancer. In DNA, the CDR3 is TGTGCCATCAGGGGGGCAGGGGGTATCACAGATACGCAGTATTTT. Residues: CAIRGAGGITDTQYF.